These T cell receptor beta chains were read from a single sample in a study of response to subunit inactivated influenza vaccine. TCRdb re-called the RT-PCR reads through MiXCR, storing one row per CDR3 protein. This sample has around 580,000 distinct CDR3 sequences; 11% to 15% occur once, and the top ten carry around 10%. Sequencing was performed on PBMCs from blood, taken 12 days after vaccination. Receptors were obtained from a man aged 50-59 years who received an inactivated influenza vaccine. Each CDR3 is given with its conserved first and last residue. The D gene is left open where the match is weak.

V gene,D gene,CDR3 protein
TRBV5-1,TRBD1,CASSFLTGVGYGYTF
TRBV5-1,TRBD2,CASSFSGAGGLNEQFF
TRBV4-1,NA,CASSQVQAAYGYTF
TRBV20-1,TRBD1,CSATGTGGLSIYEQYF
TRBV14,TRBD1,CASSQEPGTGLVPSFYNEQFF
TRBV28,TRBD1,CASRTTGTGSLVGETQYF
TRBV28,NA,CASSLRGINSPLHF
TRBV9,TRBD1,CASSAGTGGITGELFF
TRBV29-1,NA,CSVGIRGDEQYF
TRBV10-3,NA,CAISEGNWGYTF
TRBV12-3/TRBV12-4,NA,CASSSEVNYGYTF
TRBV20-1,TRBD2,CSASSWLAGGLGDYEQYF
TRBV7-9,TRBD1,CASSPTTGQNTEAFF
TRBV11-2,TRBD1,CASSLVGQGRVGYF
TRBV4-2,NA,CASSQEGVDYGYTF
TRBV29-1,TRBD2,CSAQAGMNTGELFF
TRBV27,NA,CASSSGRWGFNEQFF
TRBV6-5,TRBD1,CASSSDPGQGAGSYEQYF
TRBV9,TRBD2,CASSPSSGSFNEQFF
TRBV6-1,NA,CASSEISWPNNEQFF
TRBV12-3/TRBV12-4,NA,CASSLVVTQETQYF
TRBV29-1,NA,CSVNIGRGYGYTF
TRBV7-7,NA,CASSLEYGGEQFF
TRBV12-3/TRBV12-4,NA,CASSARGVETQYF